These T cell receptor beta chains were read from a single sample in a study of regulatory T cells in long-lasting Graves disease. TCRdb reprocessed the multiplex PCR reads with MiXCR, giving one entry per CDR3 protein. The sample contains 300,000 to 500,000 distinct CDR3 sequences, roughly 20% of which appear only once. The specimen comprised peripheral blood mononuclear cells (PBMCs), sampled when the disease was refractory, from a patient treated with antithyroid drugs. These receptors were taken from a female donor with Graves disease. Both conserved end residues are trimmed from each CDR3.

>TRBV18|TRBJ2-7
ASSRDIAYEQY
>TRBV7-9|TRBJ2-1
ASSFGGTPYNEQF
>TRBV28|TRBJ1-1
ASSSGQVNTEAF
>TRBV15|TRBJ2-7
ATSRGSQGTYEQY
>TRBV6-2/TRBV6-3|TRBJ1-3
ASREDRAGNTIY
>TRBV29-1|TRBJ1-6
SVGAGTDNSPLH
>TRBV19|TRBJ1-6
ASRPRTGGNNSPLH
>TRBV5-1|TRBJ1-1
ASSGGRLNTEAF
>TRBV7-8|TRBJ2-7
ASSLALLTKYEQY
>TRBV7-6|TRBJ2-7
ASSLGSGANEQY
>TRBV7-6|TRBJ2-7
ASSSLAGEGYEQY
>TRBV5-1|TRBJ2-7
ASSPGGTGIYEQY
>TRBV28|TRBJ1-3
ASSLLGGQAGNTIY
>TRBV2|TRBJ2-3
ATRGDTDTQY
>TRBV11-2|TRBJ2-5
ASSLASSGRGETQY
>TRBV11-2|TRBJ2-3
ASSPRGGTQY
>TRBV10-2|TRBJ2-7
ASASPGQSSYEQY
>TRBV27|TRBJ1-3
ASSSTRANTIY
>TRBV28|TRBJ2-7
ASSLAERFYEQY
>TRBV18|TRBJ1-1
ASSPGTSAAEAF
>TRBV28|TRBJ1-1
ASSLEVGIEAF
>TRBV11-2|TRBJ2-7
ASSLDVRVEQY
>TRBV20-1|TRBJ2-7
SARDRRGGLGEQY
>TRBV28|TRBJ2-2
ASSTIPGLAGGLFGELF
>TRBV15|TRBJ1-2
ATSRDVGGAPYGYT
>TRBV7-9|TRBJ2-7
ASSLGLAGEEQY
>TRBV6-1|TRBJ1-5
ASSTGRGQPQH
>TRBV27|TRBJ1-2
ASSLAGGMNYGYT
>TRBV20-1|TRBJ2-7
SALRPGLEQY
>TRBV4-1|TRBJ1-1
ANSQVAVNTEAF
>TRBV29-1|TRBJ1-1
SVDRAEATEAF
>TRBV5-6|TRBJ1-2
ASSSGGGYGYT
>TRBV28|TRBJ1-6
VTQGGGYNSPLH
>TRBV6-1|TRBJ2-2
ASGLVPGELF
>TRBV6-2/TRBV6-3|TRBJ2-2
ASSAPFRRGFLNTGELF
>TRBV27|TRBJ2-7
ASSVREFSEQY
>TRBV6-1|TRBJ2-7
ASSDERFNGPLDEQY